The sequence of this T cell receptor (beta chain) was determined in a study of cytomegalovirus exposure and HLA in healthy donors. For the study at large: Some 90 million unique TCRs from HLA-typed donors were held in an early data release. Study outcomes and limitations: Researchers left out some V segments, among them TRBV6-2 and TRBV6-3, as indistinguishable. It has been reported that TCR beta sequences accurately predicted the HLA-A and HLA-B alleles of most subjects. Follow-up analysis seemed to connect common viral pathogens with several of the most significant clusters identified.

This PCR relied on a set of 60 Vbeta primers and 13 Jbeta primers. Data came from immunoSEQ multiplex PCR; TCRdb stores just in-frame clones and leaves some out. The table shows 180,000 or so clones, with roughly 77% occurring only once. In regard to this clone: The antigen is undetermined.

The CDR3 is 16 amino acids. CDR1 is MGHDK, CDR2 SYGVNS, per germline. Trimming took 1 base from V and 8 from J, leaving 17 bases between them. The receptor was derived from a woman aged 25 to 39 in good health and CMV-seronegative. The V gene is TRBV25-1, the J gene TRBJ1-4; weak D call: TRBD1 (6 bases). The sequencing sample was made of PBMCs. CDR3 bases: TGTGCCAGCAGTGAATCCAACAGGGCTCTTTGGGAAAAACTGTTTTTT. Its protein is CASSESNRALWEKLFF. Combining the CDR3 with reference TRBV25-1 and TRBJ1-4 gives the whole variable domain EADIYQTPRYLVIGTGKKITLECSQTMGHDKMYWYQQDPGMELHLIHYSYGVNSTEKGDLSSESTVSRIRTEHFPLTLESARPSHTSQYLCASSESNRALWEKLFFGSGTQLSVL.